This T cell receptor (beta chain) was found in a study of beta chain features in type 1 diabetes. Findings and limits, study-wide: Shorter TCRB CDR3s, moderately but significantly so, marked every one of the four CD4+ subsets in Type 1 diabetes patients.

Sequencing targeted expressed TCRB transcripts, as all isolated RNA had been reverse transcribed. TCRdb's copy holds only in-frame clones and misses some; the assay was immunoSEQ multiplex PCR. The repertoire holds around 340,000 clones, with about a tenth as singletons. Concerning this clone itself: Its antigen is still unknown.

The CDR3 contains 15 residues. CDR1 and CDR2 from the germline V gene are MNHEY and SVGAGI. J was trimmed by 4 bases and V by 7 bases; bases with no gene match: 10. Material: central memory CD4+ T cells from blood. This TCR derives from a man under 40 with type 1 diabetes. The V call is TRBV6-5, the J call TRBJ1-3, with 7 bases that match TRBD1. In nucleotides, the CDR3 is TGTGCCAGCATCGAGGGACAGCTAATCGGAAACACCATATATTTT. It encodes CASIEGQLIGNTIYF.